The clone carrying this T cell receptor (beta chain) was counted between two and nine times. Its specificity is unknown. The DNA is omitted, as the CDR3 cannot be located on it reliably, and the CDR3 follows TCRdb's listing. This record comes from a study of identical twins. Template switching, a step in the protocol, added a universal primer site, and cDNA carried unique molecular identifiers. TCRdb reanalysed the 5' RACE reads using MiXCR and keeps one entry per CDR3 protein. The top ten clones hold 1.5% to 2% of a sample with approximately 630,000 distinct CDR3 sequences, about 7% of them seen once. Findings and caveats of the study: Where beta out-of-frame sequences were concerned, excess twin sharing was weaker.

These same data were also listed under a study on yellow fever vaccine responses in identical twins.

Sequencing input: PBMCs. The receptor was derived from a woman between 18 and 29 years old in good health.

Here the CDR3 reads CASSSSGAQTGETQYF. The J gene is TRBJ2-5, the V gene TRBV6-5; the table's D gene call, TRBD1, was not cross checked with the DNA. With termini counted, the CDR3 has 16 amino acids. Germline CDR1 and CDR2: MNHEY and SVGAGI.